The rows below give T cell receptor beta chains drawn from one sample of a study of cytomegalovirus exposure and HLA in healthy donors. Profiled with immunoSEQ multiplex PCR; TCRdb holds only in-frame clones, not every one. The repertoire holds 200,000 to 250,000 clones, with approximately 90% as singletons. The material sequenced was PBMCs. These receptors were taken from a woman aged 18-30 years in good health and CMV-seronegative. Both conserved end residues are part of each CDR3. Only some rows state a clone size, as once, few, many or a class for expanded clones.

v_call: TRBV10-3
clone_size: -
cdr3_aa: CAISESGGPTSFYNEQFF

v_call: TRBV2
clone_size: -
cdr3_aa: CASNTGTSGVETQYF

v_call: TRBV4-1
clone_size: -
cdr3_aa: CASSQVGGFGTDTQYF

v_call: TRBV11-3
clone_size: -
cdr3_aa: CASSPDRNTGELFF

v_call: TRBV7-2
clone_size: -
cdr3_aa: CASSFETGGPGGKLFF

v_call: TRBV29-1
clone_size: -
cdr3_aa: CSVASGARAVNYGYTF

v_call: TRBV9
clone_size: -
cdr3_aa: CASSVTGSYGYTF

v_call: TRBV11-2
clone_size: -
cdr3_aa: CASSPMWRESTDTQYF

v_call: TRBV4-3
clone_size: -
cdr3_aa: CASSQEAVGGGPRGTQYF

v_call: TRBV7-9
clone_size: -
cdr3_aa: CSSSFGLAGSSYNEQFF

v_call: TRBV11-3
clone_size: -
cdr3_aa: CASSPEGLANEQFF

v_call: TRBV2
clone_size: -
cdr3_aa: CASSVAGGNTIYF

v_call: TRBV2
clone_size: -
cdr3_aa: CASSENRGRNYGYTF

v_call: TRBV19
clone_size: few
cdr3_aa: CASSRWTGNTEAFF

v_call: TRBV4-1
clone_size: -
cdr3_aa: CASSRERGTTNTGELFF

v_call: TRBV19
clone_size: -
cdr3_aa: CASRENTEAFF

v_call: TRBV10-3
clone_size: -
cdr3_aa: CAIRATGADTQYF

v_call: TRBV28
clone_size: -
cdr3_aa: CASSPAGTGGYNEQFF

v_call: TRBV9
clone_size: once
cdr3_aa: CASSAPRGKAEAFF

v_call: TRBV27
clone_size: -
cdr3_aa: CASSVQGARGYTF

v_call: TRBV18
clone_size: -
cdr3_aa: CASSPNSFSYNEQFF

v_call: TRBV4-2
clone_size: -
cdr3_aa: CASSQVPSTAQYF

v_call: TRBV30
clone_size: once
cdr3_aa: CAWCLAGGSQTNTQYF

v_call: TRBV19
clone_size: -
cdr3_aa: CASTLGVTQYF

v_call: TRBV7-6
clone_size: -
cdr3_aa: CASSPLGGGTEAFF

v_call: TRBV5-1
clone_size: -
cdr3_aa: CASSLSRLAGHEQFF

v_call: TRBV10-3
clone_size: -
cdr3_aa: CAISEWGQASGHEQYF

v_call: TRBV27
clone_size: -
cdr3_aa: CASARQGRGYGYTF

v_call: TRBV27
clone_size: -
cdr3_aa: CASSSDRGTNEQFF